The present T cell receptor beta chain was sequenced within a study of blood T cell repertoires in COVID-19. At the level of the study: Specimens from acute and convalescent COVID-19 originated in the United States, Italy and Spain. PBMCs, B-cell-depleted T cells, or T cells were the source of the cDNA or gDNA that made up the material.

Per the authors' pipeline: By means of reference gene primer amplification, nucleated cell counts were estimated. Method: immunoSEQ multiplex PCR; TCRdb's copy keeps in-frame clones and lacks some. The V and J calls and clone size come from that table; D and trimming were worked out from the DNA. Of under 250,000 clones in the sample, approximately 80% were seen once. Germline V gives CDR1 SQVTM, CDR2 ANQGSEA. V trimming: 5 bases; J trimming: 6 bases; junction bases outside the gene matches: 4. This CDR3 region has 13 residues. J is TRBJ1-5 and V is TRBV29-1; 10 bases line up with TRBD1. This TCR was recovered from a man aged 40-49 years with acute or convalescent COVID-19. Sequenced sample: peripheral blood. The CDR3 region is CSVRQGASQPQHF. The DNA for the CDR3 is TGCAGCGTTCGACAGGGGGCAAGTCAGCCCCAGCATTTT.